This T cell receptor (beta chain) was sequenced for a study of blood T cell repertoires in COVID-19 (dated by TCRdb to about 2020). In the study overall: Samples from collaborators originated in the United States, Italy and Spain and spanned both the acute and convalescent phases of COVID-19. The material from the prospective study consisted of cDNA or gDNA derived from T cells, B-cell-depleted T cells, or PBMCs. Deeply sampled blood TCRbeta repertoires from subjects exposed to, actively infected with, or recovered from COVID-19 were included in the dataset. A freely available public database, intended as a resource for researchers studying the immune response to SARS-CoV-2, is where the repertoires were released. Samples came from the ongoing ImmuneRACE study (first 160 participants) plus 1,254 subjects from 6 global collaborators. Sample metadata almost always included a de-identified subject ID, COVID-19 status, age in years and sex. Where HLA class I and class II types were available, the types were taken from metadata supplied by the sample provider, not from assay-based typing.

With respect to this clone: What antigen it recognizes has not been identified. Per-nucleotide qualities are absent, and no much larger clonotype sits a single base away.

The V and J ends are trimmed by 2 bases and 2 bases, leaving 6 bases between them. From the germline V gene, CDR1 is SGHAT and CDR2 is FQNNGV. Including cysteine and phenylalanine, the CDR3 has 13 amino acids. Only CDR3 DNA remains: 39 bases, in frame from the first base. The immunoSEQ Assay, a bias-controlled multiplex PCR, was used to amplify TCRbeta CDR3 regions from genomic DNA. From the authors' description of their analysis: The number of nucleated cells in each sample was estimated from the amplification of reference gene primers within the assay. To quantify the absolute abundance of each unique TCRbeta CDR3 rearrangement, sequence reads were collapsed and filtered. For each sample, productive Simpson clonality was calculated as the square root of Simpson's diversity index across productive rearrangements. TCRdb took over this immuneACCESS table, retaining in-frame rearrangements with V and J assigned. Such tables are incomplete; in checked studies, under half of the missing clones stem from an unresolved V gene, and the remainder is unexplained. V, J and clone size reflect that table, while D and trimming were determined from the DNA. This sample holds about 260,000 clones; around nine tenths were observed only once. The ten largest account for about 9.8% of the sample.

Another Seattle source contributed samples from volunteer blood donors who had recovered from COVID-19. Each collaborating institution followed its own protocols to collect whole blood in K2EDTA tubes. Collaborator samples were shipped for TCRbeta analysis as frozen whole blood, isolated PBMCs, or DNA extracted from either sample type. Broad study findings and their caveats: How much clinical and demographic metadata was included differed by source and by participant, and the metadata was provided uncurated.

The source is a man aged 35-49 years who had recovered from COVID-19. The specimen sequenced was peripheral blood. This chain joins TRBV11-2 to TRBJ1-1, with the D gene not confidently named. The nucleotide sequence reads as follows: TGTGCCAGCAGCTTACAGGCAAACACTGAAGCTTTCTTT. This is translated as CASSLQANTEAFF. The variable domain in full, with residues beyond the CDR3 obtained from the reference TRBV11-2 and TRBJ1-1 genes, is EAGVAQSPRYKIIEKRQSVAFWCNPISGHATLYWYQQILGQGPKLLIQFQNNGVVDDSQLPKDRFSAERLKGVDSTLKIQPAKLEDSAVYLCASSLQANTEAFFGQGTRLTVV.